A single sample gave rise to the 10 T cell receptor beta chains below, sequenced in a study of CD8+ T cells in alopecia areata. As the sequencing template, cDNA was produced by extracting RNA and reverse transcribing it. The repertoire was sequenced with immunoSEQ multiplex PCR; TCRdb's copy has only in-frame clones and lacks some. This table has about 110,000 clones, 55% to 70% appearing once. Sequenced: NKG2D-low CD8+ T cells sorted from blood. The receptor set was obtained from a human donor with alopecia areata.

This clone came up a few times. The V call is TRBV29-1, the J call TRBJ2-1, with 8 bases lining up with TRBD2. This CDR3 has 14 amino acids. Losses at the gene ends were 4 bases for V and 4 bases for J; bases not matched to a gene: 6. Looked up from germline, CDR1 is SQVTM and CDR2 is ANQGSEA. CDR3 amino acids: CSVALAGTYNEQFF. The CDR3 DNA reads TGCAGCGTTGCTTTAGCGGGGACATACAATGAGCAGTTCTTC.

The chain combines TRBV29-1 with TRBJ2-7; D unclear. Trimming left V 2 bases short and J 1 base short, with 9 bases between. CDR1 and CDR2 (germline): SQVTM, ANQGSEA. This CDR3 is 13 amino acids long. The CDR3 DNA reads TGCAGCGTTGAACTGGACGGATCCTACGAGCAGTACTTC. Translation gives CSVELDGSYEQYF.

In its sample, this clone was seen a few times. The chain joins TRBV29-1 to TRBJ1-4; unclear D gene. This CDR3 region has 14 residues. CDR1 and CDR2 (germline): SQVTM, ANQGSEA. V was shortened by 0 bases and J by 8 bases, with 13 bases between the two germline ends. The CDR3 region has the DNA TGCAGCGTTGAAGATCGAACACGACGGGAAAAACTGTTTTTT. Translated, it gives CSVEDRTRREKLFF.

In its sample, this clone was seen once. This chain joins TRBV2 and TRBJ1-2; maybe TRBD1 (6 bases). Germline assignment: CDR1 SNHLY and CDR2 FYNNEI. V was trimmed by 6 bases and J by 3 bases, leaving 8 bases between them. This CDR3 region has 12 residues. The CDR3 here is CASRGQYYGYTF. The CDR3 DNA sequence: TGTGCCAGCAGGGGACAATACTATGGCTACACCTTC. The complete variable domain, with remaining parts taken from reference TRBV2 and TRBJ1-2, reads EPEVTQTPSHQVTQMGQEVILRCVPISNHLYFYWYRQILGQKVEFLVSFYNNEISEKSEIFDDQFSVERPDGSNFTLKIRSTKLEDSAMYFCASRGQYYGYTFGSGTRLTVV.

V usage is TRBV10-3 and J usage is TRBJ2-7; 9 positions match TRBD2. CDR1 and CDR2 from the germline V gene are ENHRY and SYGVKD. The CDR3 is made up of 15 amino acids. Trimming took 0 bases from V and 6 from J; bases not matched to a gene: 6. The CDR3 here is CAISESREGGFEQYF. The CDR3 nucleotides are TGTGCCATCAGTGAGTCGCGGGAGGGCGGTTTCGAGCAGTACTTC.

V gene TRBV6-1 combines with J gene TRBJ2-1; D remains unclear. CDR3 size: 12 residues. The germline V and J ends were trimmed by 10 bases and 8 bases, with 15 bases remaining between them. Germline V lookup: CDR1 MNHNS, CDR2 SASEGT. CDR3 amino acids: CATWRRADEQFF. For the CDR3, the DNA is TGTGCCACCTGGCGAAGGGCTGATGAGCAGTTCTTC.

The CDR3 reads CASSLWGGTPKPAARHNEQFF. For the CDR3, the DNA is TGTGCCAGCAGTTTATGGGGGGGGACACCCAAACCGGCTGCCAGACACAATGAGCAGTTCTTC. The chain uses TRBV28 and TRBJ2-1, with D maybe TRBD2 (7 bases). The CDR3 consists of 21 residues. The germline gives CDR1 MDHEN, CDR2 SYDVKM. The ends were cut back, 0 bases at V and 5 bases at J, with 29 bases in the middle.

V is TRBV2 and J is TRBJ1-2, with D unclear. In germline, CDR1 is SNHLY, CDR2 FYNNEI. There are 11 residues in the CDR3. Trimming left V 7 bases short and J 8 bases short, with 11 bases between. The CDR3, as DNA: TGTGCCAGCAAAAGGGATTGGGGCTACACCTTC. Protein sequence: CASKRDWGYTF. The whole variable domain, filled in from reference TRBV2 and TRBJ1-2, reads EPEVTQTPSHQVTQMGQEVILRCVPISNHLYFYWYRQILGQKVEFLVSFYNNEISEKSEIFDDQFSVERPDGSNFTLKIRSTKLEDSAMYFCASKRDWGYTFGSGTRLTVV.

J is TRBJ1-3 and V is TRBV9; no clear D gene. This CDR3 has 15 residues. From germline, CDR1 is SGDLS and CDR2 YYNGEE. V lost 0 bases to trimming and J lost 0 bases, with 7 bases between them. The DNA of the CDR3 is TGTGCCAGCAGCGTAGAGGGTATCTCTGGAAACACCATATATTTT. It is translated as CASSVEGISGNTIYF.

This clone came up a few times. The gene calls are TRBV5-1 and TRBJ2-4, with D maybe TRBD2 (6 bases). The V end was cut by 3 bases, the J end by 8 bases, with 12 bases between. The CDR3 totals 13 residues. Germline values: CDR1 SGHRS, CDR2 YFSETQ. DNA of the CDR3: TGCGCCAGCAGCTCGGGACTCGGCGACATTCAGTACTTC. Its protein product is CASSSGLGDIQYF.